Reported below is one T cell receptor (beta chain). Between the trimmed V and J ends, which lost 5 bases and 10 bases, there was a span of 9 bases. The germline V gene has CDR1 DFQATT and CDR2 SNEGSKA (reference sequence). This CDR3 is 10 amino acids long. Arm-PCR of CDR3 regions and iRepertoire HTBI primers were the basis on which TCR beta libraries were built. One entry per CDR3 protein results from TCRdb running MiXCR on the multiplex PCR reads. Altogether about 520,000 distinct CDR3 sequences are present, approximately 12% being singletons, with the ten largest covering 7.5% to 9%. The data originate from a study of regulatory T cells in long-lasting Graves disease. Described time point: newly diagnosed GD, antithyroid drugs for less than 3 months. TCR sequences were obtained from RNA taken from PBMCs. The same sample was also used in a study of T cells in Graves' hyperthyroidism and ophthalmopathy.

The clonotype comes from a woman in her 30s with Graves disease. The chain carries TRBV20-1 and TRBJ2-1; TRBD2 is a possible D gene (5 bases). The input for sequencing was peripheral blood mononuclear cells (PBMCs), taken at new diagnosis, from a patient treated with antithyroid drugs. The CDR3 reads CSARGGEQFF. The CDR3 DNA reads TGCAGTGCTCGAGGCGGGGAGCAGTTCTTC.